The 20 T cell receptor beta chains below were found in one sample sequenced in a study of T-cell reconstitution after alpha-beta-depleted transplantation in children. Preparing the TCRbeta library involved the use of unique molecular identifiers. Via MiXCR, TCRdb re-called the PCR reads, giving one row per CDR3 protein. This table has over 80,000 distinct CDR3 sequences, around a quarter appearing once. Material: PBMCs, obtained before TCRalphabeta/CD19-depleted stem cell transplant. Source of these receptors: a boy between 2 and 10 years old with acute lymphoblastic leukemia, due to receive a stem cell transplant.

Only one count was recorded for this clonotype. The gene calls are TRBV27 and TRBJ2-2; no clear D. The CDR3 extends over 14 amino acids. Trimming pared 7 bases from V and 1 base from J, leaving 10 bases between. The germline V gene encodes CDR1 MNHEY and CDR2 SMNVEV (reference sequence). The CDR3 loop is CASTHPLNTGELFF. The CDR3 nucleotides read TGTGCCAGCACCCACCCTCTGAACACCGGGGAGCTGTTTTTT.

In its sample, this clonotype was seen a few times. The chain couples TRBV7-9 to TRBJ2-5; D not resolved. V was clipped by 1 base and J by 4 bases, with 7 bases between them. Germline loops: CDR1 SEHNR, CDR2 FQNEAQ (reference sequence). The CDR3 covers 13 residues. The CDR3 nucleotides read TGTGCCAGCAGCTTAGATGAAGGAGAGACCCAGTACTTC. It codes for CASSLDEGETQYF.

The sample holds a few counts of this clonotype. J is TRBJ2-4 and V is TRBV18; the match to TRBD2 covers 7 bases. Germline V gene data show CDR1 as KGHSH and CDR2 as LQKENI. Trimming took 6 bases from V and 6 from J; bases not matched to a gene: 5. This CDR3 comprises 13 residues. The CDR3 is CASSGEGRNIQYF. Here the CDR3 DNA reads TGTGCCAGCTCCGGGGAGGGGAGAAACATTCAGTACTTC.

There are many counts of this clonotype. The J gene is TRBJ2-2, the V gene TRBV4-2; TRBD2 is a possible D gene (6 bases). Trimming removed 4 bases at V and 7 bases at J, with 25 bases between. CDR1 is LGHNA, CDR2 YNFKEQ, per germline. The length of the CDR3 is 18 residues. The CDR3 loop is CASSPRGLSEGRDGELFF. Written as DNA, the CDR3 is TGTGCCAGCAGCCCCCGGGGTCTATCGGAGGGGCGAGACGGGGAGCTGTTTTTT.

V gene TRBV5-1 combines with J gene TRBJ2-7, with D perhaps TRBD1 or TRBD2 (7 bases each). This CDR3 spans 15 amino acids. Looked up from germline, CDR1 is SGHRS and CDR2 is YFSETQ. Trimming shortened V by 0 bases and J by 2 bases, and 12 bases separated the two germline ends. The CDR3 region has the DNA TGCGCCAGCAGCTTGGTAGCAGGGGGGGCCTACGAGCAGTACTTC. The encoded protein is CASSLVAGGAYEQYF. The variable domain in full, completed from reference TRBV5-1 and TRBJ2-7, reads KAGVTQTPRYLIKTRGQQVTLSCSPISGHRSVSWYQQTPGQGLQFLFEYFSETQRNKGNFPGRFSGRQFSNSRSEMNVSTLELGDSALYLCASSLVAGGAYEQYFGPGTRLTVT.

This clonotype was counted a single time. The chain links TRBV7-2 to TRBJ1-5; the D gene is possibly TRBD1 (5 bases). V shed 1 base and J shed 8 bases, with 9 bases lying between them. This CDR3 has 13 amino acids. Germline CDR1 and CDR2: SGHTA and FQGNSA. CDR3 in amino acids: CASSLGDGEPQHF. As DNA, the CDR3 is TGTGCCAGCAGCTTAGGGGACGGTGAGCCCCAGCATTTT.

This clonotype occurred a few times. This rearrangement joins TRBV20-1 to TRBJ2-7; D assignment may be TRBD1 or TRBD2 (7 bases each). Trimming pared 0 bases from V and 7 bases from J, leaving 22 bases between. CDR1 DFQATT and CDR2 SNEGSKA come from the germline V gene (reference sequence). This CDR3 is 16 amino acids long. The CDR3 loop reads CSARDQGGGETGEQYF. The CDR3 nucleotides are TGCAGTGCTAGAGATCAGGGGGGAGGGGAAACGGGGGAGCAGTACTTC.

The table lists this clonotype with many counts. This chain links TRBV10-3 with TRBJ2-7; D gene ambiguous. The V and J ends lost 2 bases and 3 bases respectively, with 8 bases between them. The germline V gene has CDR1 ENHRY and CDR2 SYGVKD. The CDR3 length is 13 residues. CDR3 bases: TGTGCCATCAGTGAGGGGAACGTCTACGAGCAGTACTTC. This gives the protein CAISEGNVYEQYF.

On this clonotype itself: One junction end does not reproduce the germline sequence, and a read error may be involved. J is TRBJ2-7 and V is TRBV29-1, with 11 bases aligning to TRBD1. Per the germline V gene, CDR1 is SQVTM and CDR2 is ANQGSEA. CDR3 size: 16 residues. Here the CDR3 reads CSVEEVGTGGDYEQSF. For the CDR3, the DNA is TGCAGCGTTGAAGAGGTGGGGACAGGGGGAGACTACGAGCAGTCCTTC.

This clonotype appeared many times. This chain uses TRBV5-5 with TRBJ1-2; D gene unclear. There are 13 residues in the CDR3. Trimming cost V 0 bases and J 3 bases, with 6 bases left between them. Germline lookup yields CDR1 SGHKS and CDR2 YYEKEE (reference sequence). As DNA, the CDR3 is TGTGCCAGCAGCTTGGGTGCGGACTATGGCTACACCTTC. Its translation is CASSLGADYGYTF.

This clonotype has only a few counts. V and J are TRBV12-3 or TRBV12-4 and TRBJ2-5, with D possibly TRBD2 on 6 matching bases. V gave up 6 bases and J gave up 4 bases, with 18 bases separating them. The CDR3 consists of 15 residues. The CDR3, as DNA: TGTGCCAGCAGGGATAGCGGAGGGGCTGGAGAGACCCAGTACTTC. This encodes CASRDSGGAGETQYF.

This clonotype was detected a few times. The chain uses TRBV9 and TRBJ1-1; TRBD1 matches 7 bases. CDR3 length: 14 amino acids. Germline V gene lookup returns CDR1 SGDLS and CDR2 YYNGEE. V was clipped by 0 bases and J by 4 bases; unmatched bases: 3. CDR3 loop: CASSVAQGGTEAFF. CDR3 bases: TGTGCCAGCAGCGTAGCGCAGGGGGGCACTGAAGCTTTCTTT.

The rearrangement uses TRBV7-9 and TRBJ2-7; D tentatively reads TRBD1 or TRBD2 (5 bases each). In germline, CDR1 is SEHNR, CDR2 FQNEAQ (reference sequence). V was pared by 1 base and J by 7 bases, with 8 bases between. The CDR3 is 12 amino acids. CDR3: CASSLEGREQYF. CDR3 coding DNA: TGTGCCAGCAGCTTAGAGGGGAGAGAGCAGTACTTC.

This chain uses TRBV5-5 with TRBJ2-7; no clear D gene. V lost 2 bases and J 5 bases, leaving 17 bases between the germline ends. Germline CDR1 SGHKS, CDR2 YYEKEE (reference sequence). This CDR3 has 15 amino acids. The CDR3 here is CASSLVTGPLNEQYF. The CDR3 DNA is TGTGCCAGCAGCTTAGTAACCGGGCCTCTCAACGAGCAGTACTTC. The variable domain in full, with the rest retrieved from reference TRBV5-5 and TRBJ2-7, is DAGVTQSPTHLIKTRGQQVTLRCSPISGHKSVSWYQQVLGQGPQFIFQYYEKEERGRGNFPDRFSARQFPNYSSELNVNALLLGDSALYLCASSLVTGPLNEQYFGPGTRLTVT.

Turning to this clonotype: This could be a read error, since a much larger clone is one nucleotide away. This chain links TRBV27 with TRBJ1-1; weak D call: TRBD1 (5 bases). Germline CDR1 reads MNHEY; CDR2 reads SMNVEV (reference sequence). With 3 bases removed from V and 1 base from J, the gap between germline ends came to 6 bases. The length of the CDR3 is 13 residues. CDR3 protein: CASSFQGNTEAFF. The CDR3 nucleotides read TGTGCCAGCAGTTTCCAGGGGAACACTGAAGCTTTCTTT.

This clonotype was detected a few times. The V and J genes are TRBV25-1 and TRBJ1-5; 9 positions match TRBD1. Germline V CDR1 and CDR2: MGHDK, SYGVNS. This CDR3 is built from 15 residues. V was clipped by 3 bases and J by 7 bases; unmatched bases: 7. DNA for the CDR3: TGTGCCAGCAGTGAGTCCGGGACAGGGCCCCAGCCCCAGCATTTT. This encodes CASSESGTGPQPQHF.

The chain has TRBV7-2 and TRBJ1-3; possible D gene TRBD1, 5 bases. This CDR3 comprises 15 residues. The ends were cut back, 1 base at V and 2 bases at J, with 9 bases in the middle. Germline values: CDR1 SGHTA, CDR2 FQGNSA. CDR3 sequence: CASSLDAGAGNTIYF. CDR3 bases: TGTGCCAGCAGCTTAGATGCGGGGGCTGGAAACACCATATATTTT. Supplemented by reference TRBV7-2 and TRBJ1-3, the full variable domain reads GAGVSQSPSNKVTEKGKDVELRCDPISGHTALYWYRQSLGQGLEFLIYFQGNSAPDKSGLPSDRFSAERTGGSVSTLTIQRTQQEDSAVYLCASSLDAGAGNTIYFGEGSWLTVV.

This clonotype was found a few times. The chain is built from TRBV10-3 and TRBJ2-7; TRBD1 matches 8 bases. This CDR3 is 13 amino acids long. The V gene end was trimmed by 6 bases and the J gene end by 4 bases; junction bases not matched to a gene: 5. The germline V gene encodes CDR1 ENHRY and CDR2 SYGVKD. The CDR3 bases are TGTGCCATCAGCGATACAGGGGGTTACGAGCAGTACTTC. It yields the protein CAISDTGGYEQYF.

This clonotype was seen more than once but under ten times. As DNA, the CDR3 is TGTGCCACAGCGACTAGCGGGAGCGGGGAGCAGTACTTC. Protein sequence: CATATSGSGEQYF. The chain couples TRBV12-3 or TRBV12-4 to TRBJ2-7; the match to TRBD2 covers 12 bases. V lost 10 bases, J lost 7 bases, and 8 bases stayed unmatched. The CDR3 has 13 amino acids.

The V gene is TRBV20-1, the J gene TRBJ2-2, with D tentatively TRBD2 (6 bases). Germline V gives CDR1 DFQATT, CDR2 SNEGSKA (reference sequence). The CDR3 spans 15 residues. V lost 0 bases to trimming and J lost 5 bases, with 13 bases between them. Written as DNA, the CDR3 is TGCAGTGCTAGAGAGGGGGGTAGTAGGACCGGGGAGCTGTTTTTT. As protein: CSAREGGSRTGELFF.